These T cell receptor beta chains were read from a single sample in a study of CD8 T cells in Susac syndrome. Each CDR3 protein is one row after TCRdb ran MiXCR on the immunoSEQ multiplex PCR reads. In the table there are 300,000 to 350,000 distinct CDR3 sequences, 92% of which are singletons. Sequencing was done on a sample of CD4+ T cells from PBMCs. The receptors come from a human donor with multiple sclerosis. Both conserved end residues are part of each CDR3. The D gene is left open where the match is weak. Clone size, where shown, is once, few, many, or a class for clones that have expanded.

TRBV4-1,.,TRBJ1-3,15,.,TGCGCCAGCAGCCAAGTACCCCGCTCTGGAAACACCATATATTTT,CASSQVPRSGNTIYF
TRBV15,once,TRBJ1-5,15,.,TGTGCCACCAGCGGGGACGGCCGTCCCAATCAGCCCCAGCATTTT,CATSGDGRPNQPQHF
TRBV7-2,once,TRBJ1-5,17,TRBD1,TGTGCCAGCAGCTTAGCAGGGGAGACAGGGTTCAGACAGCCCCAGCATTTT,CASSLAGETGFRQPQHF
TRBV12-3/TRBV12-4,.,TRBJ2-7,16,TRBD2,TGTGCCAGCAGCAACGGGGGGGCGGCAAGCTCCTACGAGCAGTACTTC,CASSNGGAASSYEQYF
TRBV4-1,.,TRBJ2-5,16,TRBD1,TGCGCCAGCAGCCAGCCGGACAGGGTGGGCCAAGAGACCCAGTACTTC,CASSQPDRVGQETQYF
TRBV5-4,.,TRBJ2-2,16,TRBD1,TGTGCCAGCAGCCCACCCCGGACAGGGACCACCGGGGAGCTGTTTTTT,CASSPPRTGTTGELFF
TRBV6-5,few,TRBJ1-5,13,.,TGTGCCAGCAGTCTTGACAGGAATCAGCCCCAGCATTTT,CASSLDRNQPQHF
TRBV4-1,.,TRBJ1-1,15,.,TGCGCCAGCAGCCAAGTGTGGGGCGGGAACACTGAAGCTTTCTTT,CASSQVWGGNTEAFF
TRBV7-2,.,TRBJ1-2,12,.,TGTGCCAGCAGCGCAGGGATCTATGGCTACACCTTC,CASSAGIYGYTF
TRBV4-1,few,TRBJ2-7,15,.,TGCGCCAGCAGCCAAACCGGGTCCCTACTGGTCGAGCAGTACTTC,CASSQTGSLLVEQYF
TRBV9,.,TRBJ2-1,16,TRBD2,TGTGCCAGCAGCCTTTACCTAGCGGGAGAGTATAATGAGCAGTTCTTC,CASSLYLAGEYNEQFF
TRBV29-1,.,TRBJ2-3,15,TRBD1,TGCAGCGTTGAAGCCAATTACAGGGGGCCAGATACGCAGTATTTT,CSVEANYRGPDTQYF
TRBV2,.,TRBJ1-4,15,TRBD1,TGTGCCAGCAAGCAACCCGGGACAGCTAATGAAAAACTGTTTTTT,CASKQPGTANEKLFF
TRBV19,.,TRBJ1-1,17,TRBD1,TGTGCCAGTAGTATCCATTTGACAGGGGCTCCGAACACTGAAGCTTTCTTT,CASSIHLTGAPNTEAFF
TRBV7-2,.,TRBJ2-7,15,.,TGTGCCAGCAGCTTAGGGGGGCAGGGTAATTACGAGCAGTACTTC,CASSLGGQGNYEQYF
TRBV2,.,TRBJ1-2,9,.,TGTGCCAGCAACCGGGACGCAATCTTC,CASNRDAIF
TRBV27,.,TRBJ1-5,14,.,TGTGCCAGCAGTTACTCCGGACGGGATCAGCCCCAGCATTTT,CASSYSGRDQPQHF
TRBV27,.,TRBJ2-7,15,TRBD2,TGTGCCAGCAGTCCCAAGCGGGAGGGCCATTACGAGCAGTACTTC,CASSPKREGHYEQYF
TRBV11-3,once,TRBJ1-6,17,.,TGTGCCAGCAGCTTAGATCAACGGGTAGGGGGATATTCACCCCTCCACTTT,CASSLDQRVGGYSPLHF
TRBV29-1,.,TRBJ2-1,12,.,TGCAGCGTGCAGGCTACCTACAATGAGCAGTTCTTC,CSVQATYNEQFF
TRBV30,.,TRBJ1-4,13,.,TGTGCCTGGAGTGCGGACCAGGCAGGGAAACTGTTTTTT,CAWSADQAGKLFF
TRBV6-2/TRBV6-3,.,TRBJ1-1,13,.,TGTGCCAGCAGTGTCCCCGGGAACACTGAAGCTTTCTTT,CASSVPGNTEAFF
TRBV6-2/TRBV6-3,.,TRBJ2-7,17,TRBD2,TGTGCCAGCTCTAGGGGACTAGCGGGAGCCTTATCCTACGAGCAGTACTTC,CASSRGLAGALSYEQYF
TRBV6-6,once,TRBJ2-1,14,.,TGTGCCAGCACCACACCGGTAGTTCTTAATGAGCAGTTCTTC,CASTTPVVLNEQFF
TRBV4-2,.,TRBJ2-2,15,.,TGTGCCAGCAGCCCCGGGGGGCCTAACACCGGGGAGCTGTTTTTT,CASSPGGPNTGELFF
TRBV7-2,.,TRBJ1-5,13,.,TGTGCCAGCACCAACCCGGGAAATCAGCCCCAGCATTTT,CASTNPGNQPQHF
TRBV24-1,.,TRBJ2-1,16,.,TGTGCCACCAGTGATTCGGACGGTTTCTCCTACAATGAGCAGTTCTTC,CATSDSDGFSYNEQFF
TRBV4-1,.,TRBJ1-1,16,TRBD1,TGCGCCAGCAGCCAAATCGGGACAGGGATGAACACTGAAGCTTTCTTT,CASSQIGTGMNTEAFF
TRBV6-5,.,TRBJ2-1,15,.,TGTGCCAGCAGTTTACGGGACTGGAGAGCTAATGAGCAGTTCTTC,CASSLRDWRANEQFF
TRBV12-3/TRBV12-4,.,TRBJ2-3,14,.,TGTGCCAGCAGTTCCACCCGACGCACAGATACGCAGTATTTT,CASSSTRRTDTQYF
TRBV18,.,TRBJ1-4,17,TRBD1,TGTGCCAGCTCACCACCGCGGATGCAGGGGGCTAATGACAAACTGTTTTTT,CASSPPRMQGANDKLFF
TRBV12-3/TRBV12-4,.,TRBJ1-3,13,.,TGTGCCAATAGCCTGGGTCTTGGAAACACCATATATTTT,CANSLGLGNTIYF
TRBV7-3,.,TRBJ1-2,20,.,TGTGCCAGCAGCTTAAGCCCGTCGAGGGTCCCACAGGTTTTGGACTATGGCTACACCTTC,CASSLSPSRVPQVLDYGYTF
TRBV28,.,TRBJ1-1,15,.,TGTGCCAGCAGTCCCGAGACCCAAAAGAACACTGAAGCTTTCTTT,CASSPETQKNTEAFF
TRBV2,.,TRBJ2-3,11,.,TGTGCCAGCAGTGGGTCACATACGCAGTATTTT,CASSGSHTQYF
TRBV29-1,.,TRBJ2-7,12,TRBD1,TGCAGCGTCCTCCGGGACAGGGACGAGCAGTACTTC,CSVLRDRDEQYF
TRBV12-3/TRBV12-4,.,TRBJ1-3,15,.,TGTGCCAGCACCCCTAGGTTAAGCTCTGGAAACACCATATATTTT,CASTPRLSSGNTIYF
TRBV20-1,.,TRBJ2-7,14,.,TGCAGTGCTAGTCTGCGGGGGCGCCCCTACGAGCAGTACTTC,CSASLRGRPYEQYF
TRBV7-2,.,TRBJ2-5,14,.,TGTGCCAGCAGCTTAGTGGCCCAACAAGAGACCCAGTACTTC,CASSLVAQQETQYF
TRBV7-2,.,TRBJ2-7,13,.,TGTGCCAGCAGCGTCGGGGGCTCCTACGAGCAGTACTTC,CASSVGGSYEQYF
TRBV20-1,.,TRBJ2-1,16,.,TGCAGTGCTAGCCCACCTAGTTTGGGGATCTACAATGAGCAGTTCTTC,CSASPPSLGIYNEQFF
TRBV19,.,TRBJ2-3,14,.,TGTGCCAGTAGTACCCGGGGCAGGGTCGATACGCAGTATTTT,CASSTRGRVDTQYF
TRBV12-3/TRBV12-4,.,TRBJ2-5,13,.,TGTGCCAGCAGTCAGGACAGTCCGCGGACCCAGTACTTC,CASSQDSPRTQYF
TRBV3-1,.,TRBJ2-7,13,.,TGTGCCAGCAGCCAAGATTTAATCTCCGAGCAGTACTTC,CASSQDLISEQYF
TRBV6-2/TRBV6-3,.,TRBJ2-5,14,.,TGTGCCAGCAGTTCAACCGGGACCCCAGGGACCCAGTACTTC,CASSSTGTPGTQYF
TRBV12-3/TRBV12-4,.,TRBJ2-1,15,TRBD2,TGTGCCAGCAGTGCCGGGACTAGATTGTACAATGAGCAGTTCTTC,CASSAGTRLYNEQFF